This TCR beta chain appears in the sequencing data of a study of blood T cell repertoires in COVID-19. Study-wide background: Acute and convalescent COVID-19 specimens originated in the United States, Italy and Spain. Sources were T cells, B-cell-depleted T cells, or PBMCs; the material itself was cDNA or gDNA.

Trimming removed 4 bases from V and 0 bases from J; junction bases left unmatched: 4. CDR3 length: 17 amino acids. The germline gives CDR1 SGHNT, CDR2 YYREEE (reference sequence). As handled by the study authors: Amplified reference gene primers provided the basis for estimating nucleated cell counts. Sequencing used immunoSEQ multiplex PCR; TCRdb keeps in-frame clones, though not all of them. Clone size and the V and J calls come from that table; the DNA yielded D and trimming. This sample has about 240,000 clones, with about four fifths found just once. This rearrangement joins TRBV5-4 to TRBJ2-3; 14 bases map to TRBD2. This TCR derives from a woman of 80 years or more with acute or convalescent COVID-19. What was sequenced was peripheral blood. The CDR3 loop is CASSPRTSGGSTDTQYF. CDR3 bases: TGTGCCAGCAGCCCGAGGACTAGCGGGGGGAGCACAGATACGCAGTATTTT.